This T cell receptor beta chain was recovered during a study of T cells expressing NK-cell markers. Overall study: The study sequenced eight donors, seven HCMV-seropositive and one seronegative. Study results and limitations: NKG2C+ dominant clonotype frequencies in over 5 donors were roughly 1.0-7.5% of CD8+ T cells. The study found these clonotypes also leading the CD3+CD56-NKG2C+ fraction in a few donors.

About this clonotype: Its antigen is as yet unknown.

What made the TCR beta cDNA was 5'RACE template switching with UMIs. TCRdb re-called the 5' RACE reads; one entry per CDR3 protein, DNA not given. In all, the sample yields about 140,000 distinct CDR3 sequences. The CDR3 has 13 residues. Germline CDR1 is MNHNS and CDR2 is SASEGT. This receptor was obtained from a man between 18 and 29 years old in good health. V gene TRBV6-1 combines with J gene TRBJ1-1. The sequenced sample was blood T cells: a sorted CD56 or NKG2C T cell subset, CD4+ or CD8+ T cells, or bulk PBMC T cells (not recorded which). The CDR3 region is CASSDVWGTEAFF.